The rows below give T cell receptor beta chains drawn from one sample of a study of human T cells and chemical hapten exposure. TCRdb re-called the RACE reads with MiXCR, one entry per CDR3 protein. Of over 300,000 distinct CDR3 sequences in the sample, 4% to 6% were seen once. This material consisted of whole blood, taken in connection with sensitization to the hapten diphenylcyclopropenone (DPC). The receptors were sampled from a woman aged 50 to 60 with alopecia areata. Some clones in this sample may be carry-over from other donors' samples. Each CDR3 is given with its conserved first and last residue. D genes are given only for firm matches. For some rows the clone size is stated as once, few or many, or as a class when expanded; others skip it.

j_call d_call clone_size v_call cdr3_aa cdr3_nt
TRBJ1-4 NA NA TRBV29-1 CSVEGGSGEKLFF TGCAGCGTTGAAGGGGGGAGTGGTGAAAAACTGTTTTTT
TRBJ2-2 NA many TRBV28 CASRIISVTGANTGELFF TGTGCCAGCAGAATAATTAGTGTGACGGGAGCGAACACCGGGGAGCTGTTTTTT
TRBJ2-5 NA many TRBV10-1 CASSDNKQRETQYF TGCGCCAGCAGTGATAATAAACAGCGAGAGACCCAGTACTTC
TRBJ2-5 TRBD1 NA TRBV5-6 CASSLGDRAETQYF TGTGCCAGCAGCCTGGGGGACAGGGCGGAGACCCAGTACTTC
TRBJ2-7 TRBD1 many TRBV11-2 CASSSRGQVNYEQYF TGTGCCAGCAGCTCACGTGGACAGGTTAACTACGAGCAGTACTTC
TRBJ2-2 NA many TRBV10-1 CASSPRDGTGELFF TGCGCCAGCAGTCCCCGCGACGGCACCGGGGAGCTGTTTTTT
TRBJ2-3 NA many TRBV4-3 CASSQELQGRVDTQYF TGCGCCAGCAGCCAAGAACTACAGGGAAGGGTAGATACGCAGTATTTT
TRBJ1-3 NA few TRBV30 CAWSANSGNTIYF TGTGCCTGGAGTGCTAACTCTGGAAACACCATATATTTT
TRBJ1-5 NA many TRBV9 CASGGSLGQPQHF TGTGCCAGCGGAGGGTCCCTCGGTCAGCCCCAGCATTTT
TRBJ1-5 NA NA TRBV30 CAWRDNSNQPQHF TGTGCCTGGAGGGACAATAGCAATCAGCCCCAGCATTTT
TRBJ2-7 TRBD2 many TRBV20-1 CSAIAGGDEQYF TGCAGTGCTATAGCGGGAGGAGACGAGCAGTACTTC